One and the same sample provided the 19 T cell receptor beta chains below, sequenced in a study of spatial heterogeneity in lung cancer. General observations from the study: Intratumoral expanded alpha and beta TCR counts were found to track tumor mutation counts.

These receptors' targets are unknown. TCRdb re-derived calls from the 5' RACE reads in MiXCR, one entry per CDR3 protein. The data show about 10,000 distinct CDR3 sequences, around 10% seen once. Time point: sample taken at primary tumor resection. The material was lung tumor tissue, obtained at surgery. These receptors all come from a female donor with early-stage non-small cell lung cancer.

The chain carries TRBV2 and TRBJ2-1; unclear D gene. Germline-derived CDR1 and CDR2 are SNHLY and FYNNEI. Trimming left V 6 bases short and J 2 bases short, with 5 bases between. This CDR3 is built from 12 residues. The CDR3 loop reads CASSRPYNEQFF. The CDR3, as DNA: TGTGCCAGCAGCCGGCCCTACAATGAGCAGTTCTTC.

This clonotype was seen ten or more times. The junction differs from germline at one of its ends, possibly a read error. This sequence joins TRBV19 and TRBJ1-5; D remains unclear. Germline CDR1 is LNHDA and CDR2 is SQIVND (reference sequence). There are 15 residues in the CDR3. CDR3 in amino acids: CASSIPWVSNRPQHF. The CDR3, as DNA: TGTGCCAGTAGTATCCCTTGGGTCAGCAATCGGCCCCAGCATTTT.

This clonotype occurred a few times. This chain joins TRBV27 and TRBJ1-6, with no clear D. CDR1 and CDR2 (germline): MNHEY, SMNVEV (reference sequence). The CDR3 totals 13 residues. The V end lost 6 bases, the J end lost 6 bases, and 9 bases lay between the germline ends. The CDR3 sequence is CASSRWGNSPLHF. The CDR3 DNA reads as TGTGCCAGCAGCCGATGGGGTAATTCACCCCTCCACTTT.

The table lists this clonotype with many counts. This rearrangement joins TRBV20-1 to TRBJ1-2; D is ambiguous. Germline V gives CDR1 DFQATT, CDR2 SNEGSKA (reference sequence). The CDR3 contains 13 residues. V lost 6 bases and J lost 0, with 11 bases in between. The CDR3 region has the DNA TGCAGTGCCCTCCTTTTTTCTAACTATGGCTACACCTTC. Protein sequence: CSALLFSNYGYTF.

The gene calls are TRBV12-3 or TRBV12-4 and TRBJ1-1; D remains ambiguous. Trimming shortened V by 7 bases and J by 0 bases, and 12 bases separated the two germline ends. This CDR3 contains 14 residues. The CDR3 is CASILGYMNTEAFF. The CDR3 nucleotides read TGTGCCAGCATTCTAGGGTACATGAACACTGAAGCTTTCTTT.

This clonotype came up a few times. The chain combines TRBV28 with TRBJ2-5, with 7 bases lining up with TRBD1. CDR3 size: 12 residues. In germline, CDR1 is MDHEN, CDR2 SYDVKM. V trimming: 8 bases; J trimming: 6 bases; junction bases outside the gene matches: 6. CDR3 in amino acids: CASSTGVKTQYF. The CDR3 region has the DNA TGTGCCAGCTCAACAGGGGTAAAGACCCAGTACTTC.

This clonotype was detected ten times or more. This chain links TRBV7-3 with TRBJ1-6; TRBD1 matches 7 bases. Looked up from germline, CDR1 is SGHTA and CDR2 is FQGTGA. The V and J ends lost 4 bases and 7 bases, in that order; junction bases with no gene match: 4. The CDR3 is 14 residues long. The CDR3, as DNA: TGTGCCAGCAGCTCGGGACAGCCAAATTCACCCCTCCACTTT. Protein sequence: CASSSGQPNSPLHF. Full variable domain (outside the CDR3, taken from reference TRBV7-3 and TRBJ1-6): GAGVSQTPSNKVTEKGKYVELRCDPISGHTALYWYRQSLGQGPEFLIYFQGTGAADDSGLPNDRFFAVRPEGSVSTLKIQRTERGDSAVYLCASSSGQPNSPLHFGNGTRLTVT.

This rearrangement joins TRBV6-2 or TRBV6-3 to TRBJ1-1, with unresolved D. V was clipped by 0 bases and J by 3 bases, with 17 bases between them. Germline lookup yields CDR1 MNHEY and CDR2 SVGEGT. The CDR3 extends over 17 amino acids. CDR3 sequence: CASSYSELGAGYTEAFF. CDR3 nucleotide sequence: TGTGCCAGCAGTTACTCGGAACTGGGAGCGGGATACACTGAAGCTTTCTTT.

The CDR3 loop is CASSPPQWRGDPEQYF. CDR3 coding DNA: TGTGCCAGCTCACCCCCCCAGTGGCGGGGGGACCCCGAGCAGTACTTC. This chain connects TRBV6-2 or TRBV6-3 to TRBJ2-7, with 8 bases lining up with TRBD2. Germline CDR1 is MNHEY and CDR2 is SVGEGT. Trimming cost V 8 bases and J 6 bases; bases outside gene matches: 18. The CDR3 sequence is 16 residues long.

In this sample, this clonotype turned up a few times. This sequence joins TRBV20-1 and TRBJ1-6; D uncertain. The CDR3 has 17 amino acids. Trimming stripped 0 bases from V and 2 bases from J, with 14 bases between. The germline V gene has CDR1 DFQATT and CDR2 SNEGSKA (reference sequence). The CDR3 loop is CSARDLAPTTYNSPLHF. The CDR3 DNA is TGCAGTGCTAGAGATCTGGCACCTACTACCTATAATTCACCCCTCCACTTT.

This clonotype appeared many times. The V and J genes are TRBV20-1 and TRBJ2-7; TRBD2 agrees at 8 bases. In germline, CDR1 is DFQATT, CDR2 SNEGSKA (reference sequence). The CDR3 covers 14 residues. Trimming took 2 bases from V and 1 from J; bases not matched to a gene: 4. CDR3 sequence reads: CSARTGTRSYEQYF. Here the CDR3 DNA reads TGCAGTGCTAGAACCGGGACTAGATCCTACGAGCAGTACTTC.

This sequence joins TRBV7-9 and TRBJ1-2; D not certain. CDR1 is SEHNR, CDR2 FQNEAQ, per germline (reference sequence). V was shortened by 0 bases and J by 3 bases, with 2 bases between the two germline ends. The CDR3 is 12 residues long. CDR3 DNA: TGTGCCAGCAGCTTAGCCGACTATGGCTACACCTTC. Translation: CASSLADYGYTF. The whole variable domain, remainder taken from reference TRBV7-9 and TRBJ1-2, is DTGVSQNPRHKITKRGQNVTFRCDPISEHNRLYWYRQTLGQGPEFLTYFQNEAQLEKSRLLSDRFSAERPKGSFSTLEIQRTEQGDSAMYLCASSLADYGYTFGSGTRLTVV.

In its sample, this clonotype is medium-sized (0.01 to 0.1%). V gene TRBV7-2 combines with J gene TRBJ2-5, with TRBD2 identical over 7 bases. Per the germline V gene, CDR1 is SGHTA and CDR2 is FQGNSA. The CDR3 loop spans 13 amino acids. With 3 bases clipped from V and 4 bases from J, the junction kept 2 bases outside the gene matches. The CDR3 coding sequence is TGTGCCAGCAGCTTTACGGGGGGAGAGACCCAGTACTTC. Translation: CASSFTGGETQYF.

This clonotype was seen at least ten times. The rearrangement uses TRBV20-1 and TRBJ2-1, with 7 bases lining up with TRBD2. Germline CDR1 DFQATT, CDR2 SNEGSKA (reference sequence). V shed 5 bases and J 6 bases; nucleotides not matched to a gene: 10. CDR3 length: 14 amino acids. CDR3 sequence (DNA): TGCAGTGCTGACCTAGATGGGGGGGGCAATGAGCAGTTCTTC. Protein product: CSADLDGGGNEQFF.

This clonotype has ten or more counts. This chain connects TRBV30 to TRBJ1-5; maybe TRBD1 (6 bases). V was shortened by 2 bases and J by 2 bases, with 13 bases between the two germline ends. Germline lookup yields CDR1 GTSNPN and CDR2 SVGIG (reference sequence). This CDR3 comprises 15 residues. This CDR3 reads CAWSSRGRGNQPQHF. In DNA, the CDR3 is TGTGCCTGGAGTTCGCGGGGGCGCGGCAATCAGCCCCAGCATTTT.

On this clonotype itself: A single base separates this from a much larger clone, so it may be a read error. This chain joins TRBV2 and TRBJ2-2; 7 nucleotides line up with TRBD2. V was pared by 7 bases and J by 6 bases, with 11 bases of the junction left unmatched. CDR3 length: 15 amino acids. Germline values: CDR1 SNHLY, CDR2 FYNNEI. The CDR3 is CASTTRRGGSGELFF. The CDR3 nucleotides are TGTGCCAGCACCACACGGCGGGGAGGGTCCGGGGAGCTGTTTTTT.

The CDR3 reads CASSPDTAPLYEQYF. The CDR3, as DNA: TGCGCCAGCAGCCCGGACACGGCCCCGCTATACGAGCAGTACTTC. The V gene is TRBV5-1, the J gene TRBJ2-7; D possibly corresponds to TRBD1 (5 bases). Trimming removed 4 bases at V and 4 bases at J, with 18 bases between. This CDR3 comprises 15 residues. Germline loops: CDR1 SGHRS, CDR2 YFSETQ.

Judged by abundance, this clonotype is medium-sized. V usage is TRBV12-3 or TRBV12-4 and J usage is TRBJ2-4, with TRBD2 as a possible D gene (5 bases). Trimming took 5 bases from V and 5 from J, leaving 16 bases between them. The CDR3 has 15 residues. CDR3 bases: TGTGCCAGCAGTCCCCTGAGAGGGCAGGAAAACATTCAGTACTTC. Protein sequence: CASSPLRGQENIQYF.

This clonotype was counted many times. CDR3 DNA sequence: TGTGCCAGCCTCCCGGGACGAGCTTTGCGAGAGACCCAGTACTTC. Its protein product is CASLPGRALRETQYF. This chain uses TRBV6-2 or TRBV6-3 with TRBJ2-5, with D possibly being TRBD1 or TRBD2 (5 bases each). CDR3 length: 15 residues. V was trimmed by 8 bases and J by 4 bases, leaving 20 bases between them. The germline gives CDR1 MNHEY, CDR2 SVGEGT.